This TCR beta chain was documented in a study of PD-L1 blockade in urothelial cancer. At the level of the study: Patients went on atezolizumab in about 2014, receiving 1,200 mg intravenously every 3 weeks.

Germline V gives CDR1 WSHSY, CDR2 SAAADI. The CDR3 consists of 13 residues. Deletions cut 6 bases from V and 7 bases from J, with 10 bases between. The table came from immunoSEQ multiplex PCR; TCRdb's copy has only in-frame clones and leaves some out. The repertoire has some 71,000 clones, approximately 83% of them found once; the top ten carry under 15%. Documented time point: pretreatment peripheral blood. Source: PBMCs, taken around atezolizumab (anti-PD-L1) treatment. This sequence joins TRBV10-2 and TRBJ1-6, with no clear D. The source of this sequence is a man aged 60 to 75 with urothelial cancer. In nucleotides, the CDR3 is TGCGCCAGCAGGGGCGAGCGGAATTCACCCCTCCACTTT. Translated, it gives CASRGERNSPLHF.